The T cell receptor (beta chain) under discussion was sequenced for a study of blood T cell repertoires in COVID-19. The V and J ends lost 4 bases and 7 bases respectively, with 11 bases between them. Germline lookup yields CDR1 WSHSY and CDR2 SAAADI. The CDR3 has 13 amino acids. Sequenced by immunoSEQ multiplex PCR; TCRdb stores in-frame clones only, minus some. The sample has 350,000 to 450,000 clones; 85% are singletons. The chain has TRBV10-2 and TRBJ1-5; D may be TRBD1 (5 bases). The specimen sequenced was peripheral blood. This TCR came from a woman younger than 30 with acute or convalescent COVID-19. In nucleotides, the CDR3 is TGCGCCAGCAGTGCCAGGGAGGAACAGCCCCAGCATTTT. Residues: CASSAREEQPQHF.